These T cell receptor beta chains were read from a single sample in a study of blood T cell repertoires in COVID-19. Here immunoSEQ multiplex PCR was the method, and the copy in TCRdb shows in-frame clones only, minus some. The table records tens of thousands of clones, more than 70% of them present only once. Sequencing was done on a sample of peripheral blood. The origin of the receptors is a human donor in a cohort sampled during active COVID-19. Both conserved end residues are part of each CDR3. The order of the fields is clone size, V gene, J gene, D gene, CDR3 DNA, CDR3 protein. D genes are given only for firm matches. The size field is filled for only some rows; it gives once, few, many or a size class.

clone size: -
V gene: TRBV11-2
J gene: TRBJ2-4
D gene: -
CDR3 DNA: TGTGCCAGCAGTGGCTCCGGGGTAGACATTCAGTACTTC
CDR3 protein: CASSGSGVDIQYF

clone size: few
V gene: TRBV21-1
J gene: TRBJ1-2
D gene: -
CDR3 DNA: TGTGCCAGCAGCGAAAAAGCGGACAGGTCGTATGGCTACACCTTC
CDR3 protein: CASSEKADRSYGYTF

clone size: -
V gene: TRBV19
J gene: TRBJ1-4
D gene: -
CDR3 DNA: TGTGCCAGTAGACTAAATGAAAAACTGTTTTTT
CDR3 protein: CASRLNEKLFF

clone size: -
V gene: TRBV5-1
J gene: TRBJ1-2
D gene: TRBD1
CDR3 DNA: TGCGCCAGCAGCTTGGGGCAGGGGGTTGATGGCTACACCTTC
CDR3 protein: CASSLGQGVDGYTF

clone size: once
V gene: TRBV2
J gene: TRBJ2-2
D gene: TRBD2
CDR3 DNA: TGTGCCAGCAGGGGGTCTTCAGCGGGGGCCTACACCGGGGAGCTGTTTTTT
CDR3 protein: CASRGSSAGAYTGELFF

clone size: -
V gene: TRBV2
J gene: TRBJ1-4
D gene: -
CDR3 DNA: TGTGCCAGCAGTGTTCAACAGGGTAATGAAAAACTGTTTTTT
CDR3 protein: CASSVQQGNEKLFF

clone size: -
V gene: TRBV9
J gene: TRBJ1-1
D gene: -
CDR3 DNA: TGTGCCAGCAGCGTAGGTAGTGAACAGGGTAATGCTTTCTTT
CDR3 protein: CASSVGSEQGNAFF

clone size: -
V gene: TRBV2
J gene: TRBJ2-5
D gene: TRBD2
CDR3 DNA: TGTGCCAGCACCCGACTAGCGGGGGGGAATCAAGAGACCCAGTACTTC
CDR3 protein: CASTRLAGGNQETQYF

clone size: -
V gene: TRBV7-9
J gene: TRBJ2-3
D gene: -
CDR3 DNA: TGTGCCACTCCAGACGGAGCGGAGTCTAGCACAGATACGCAGTATTTT
CDR3 protein: CATPDGAESSTDTQYF

clone size: -
V gene: TRBV7-9
J gene: TRBJ1-4
D gene: TRBD1
CDR3 DNA: TGTGCCAGCAGCTTGGGACAGGCCCTCGAAAAACTGTTTTTT
CDR3 protein: CASSLGQALEKLFF

clone size: -
V gene: TRBV7-9
J gene: TRBJ2-3
D gene: -
CDR3 DNA: TGTGCCAGCAGCTTGAGGGCCGGGACTGGCACAGATACGCAGTATTTT
CDR3 protein: CASSLRAGTGTDTQYF

clone size: -
V gene: TRBV7-2
J gene: TRBJ1-1
D gene: TRBD1
CDR3 DNA: TGTGCCAGCAGCGCCCCCGACAGGGGATGGGACACTGAAGCTTTCTTT
CDR3 protein: CASSAPDRGWDTEAFF

clone size: few
V gene: TRBV6-5
J gene: TRBJ1-6
D gene: -
CDR3 DNA: TGTGCCAGCAGTTACGACGACAGAATGACTTCACCCCTCCACTTT
CDR3 protein: CASSYDDRMTSPLHF

clone size: -
V gene: TRBV3-1/TRBV3-2
J gene: TRBJ2-7
D gene: -
CDR3 DNA: TGTGCCAGCAGCCAAGGGCTCGGTAGCGCCCTTTTTTGGGAGCAGTACTTC
CDR3 protein: CASSQGLGSALFWEQYF

clone size: -
V gene: TRBV7-6
J gene: TRBJ2-2
D gene: -
CDR3 DNA: TGTGCCAGCAGCTTAGCGGGGCGTGGGAACACCGGGGAGCTGTTTTTT
CDR3 protein: CASSLAGRGNTGELFF

clone size: -
V gene: TRBV5-6
J gene: TRBJ2-2
D gene: -
CDR3 DNA: TGTGCCAGCAGCTTGTGGGGCGCGAACACCGGGGAGCTGTTTTTT
CDR3 protein: CASSLWGANTGELFF

clone size: -
V gene: TRBV19
J gene: TRBJ1-5
D gene: TRBD1
CDR3 DNA: TGTGCCAGTCAAACCGACAGGGCCTACAATCAGCCCCAGCATTTT
CDR3 protein: CASQTDRAYNQPQHF

clone size: -
V gene: TRBV7-2
J gene: TRBJ2-3
D gene: TRBD2
CDR3 DNA: TGTGCCAGCAGCTTCGTAGTAGCGGGGGGAGATACGCAGTATTTT
CDR3 protein: CASSFVVAGGDTQYF

clone size: -
V gene: TRBV28
J gene: TRBJ2-7
D gene: TRBD1
CDR3 DNA: TGTGCCAGCAGTTCATGGGACAGGGAACCCTACGAGCAGTACTTC
CDR3 protein: CASSSWDREPYEQYF

clone size: -
V gene: TRBV28
J gene: TRBJ1-2
D gene: -
CDR3 DNA: TGTGCCAGCAGCCCACTGGACGGGGGCTATGGCTACACCTTC
CDR3 protein: CASSPLDGGYGYTF

clone size: -
V gene: TRBV5-1
J gene: TRBJ2-6
D gene: -
CDR3 DNA: TGCGCCAGCAGCTTGCCAGGCGCTGGGGCCAACGTCCTGACTTTC
CDR3 protein: CASSLPGAGANVLTF